The sequence of this T cell receptor (beta chain) was determined in a study of CD8+ T cells in alopecia areata. Background on the study: Once tofacitinib had been taken for 6 to 18 months, 6 months off drug followed.

Points from the study as a whole: Lesional scalp displayed greater clonality than normal scalp, most notably in alopecia totalis/universalis. When scalp samples are sequenced, resident alphabeta T cells of normal skin are also captured.

The authors extracted RNA and reverse transcribed it into cDNA as the sequencing template. Data came from immunoSEQ multiplex PCR; TCRdb stores just in-frame clones and leaves some out. This sample has 140,000 to 150,000 clones, with 51% found just once. To note about this clone: As yet, its antigen is unknown.

This CDR3 region has 13 residues. Germline values: CDR1 ENHRY, CDR2 SYGVKD. V was pared by 3 bases and J by 8 bases, with 2 bases of the junction left unmatched. This receptor was taken from a human donor with alopecia areata. The chain employs TRBV10-3 and TRBJ2-2, with 8 nucleotides matching TRBD2. Source: CD4+ T cells sorted from blood, taken at week 0. This CDR3 reads CAISDSGNGELFF. Here the CDR3 DNA reads TGTGCCATCAGTGATAGCGGGAATGGGGAGCTGTTTTTT.